Listed here are 4 T cell receptor beta chains from one sample, sequenced in a study of cytotoxic CD8 clonotypes in ibrutinib-treated CLL. Generated by immunoSEQ multiplex PCR, the TCRdb table keeps only in-frame clones and is missing some. This repertoire shows around 300,000 clones, just under 80% found once; its top ten account for over 5.5%. Here the sequenced sample was PBMCs, taken before ibrutinib treatment. These receptors came from a human donor with chronic lymphocytic leukemia.

The rearrangement uses TRBV19 and TRBJ1-5; a weak D match, TRBD1 (5 bases). The CDR3 has 13 residues. Germline lookup yields CDR1 LNHDA and CDR2 SQIVND (reference sequence). The V and J ends lost 5 bases and 7 bases respectively, with 12 bases between them. The CDR3 DNA reads TGTGCCAGTAGTGAAACCAGGGAACAGCCCCAGCATTTT. This gives the protein CASSETREQPQHF. Combining the CDR3 with reference TRBV19 and TRBJ1-5 gives the whole variable domain DGGITQSPKYLFRKEGQNVTLSCEQNLNHDAMYWYRQDPGQGLRLIYYSQIVNDFQKGDIAEGYSVSREKKESFPLTVTSAQKNPTAFYLCASSETREQPQHFGDGTRLSIL.

V is TRBV13 and J is TRBJ2-7; 12 bases agree with TRBD1. Germline loops: CDR1 PRHDT, CDR2 FYEKMQ (reference sequence). There are 15 residues in the CDR3. Losses at the gene ends were 3 bases for V and 4 bases for J; bases not matched to a gene: 4. The CDR3 coding sequence is TGTGCCAGCAGCTTGGGGACAGGGGGCTTGTACGAGCAGTACTTC. Protein: CASSLGTGGLYEQYF.

The chain employs TRBV4-2 and TRBJ1-3; the D is unclear. This CDR3 comprises 19 residues. Germline V gene lookup returns CDR1 LGHNA and CDR2 YNFKEQ. V was pared by 2 bases and J by 0 bases, with 20 bases between. CDR3 in amino acids: CASSQTSNRKGGSGNTIYF. The CDR3 DNA sequence: TGTGCCAGCAGCCAAACATCCAACCGTAAGGGAGGCTCTGGAAACACCATATATTTT.

This chain joins TRBV15 and TRBJ2-3; TRBD1 aligns across 9 bases. The junction had 3 bases not matched to a gene; V was cut back by 2 bases and J by 3 bases. This CDR3 is built from 15 residues. Germline CDR1 LNHNV, CDR2 YYDKDF (reference sequence). CDR3 nucleotides: TGTGCCACCAGCAGAAGGGACAGGGAAACAGATACGCAGTATTTT. Protein: CATSRRDRETDTQYF.